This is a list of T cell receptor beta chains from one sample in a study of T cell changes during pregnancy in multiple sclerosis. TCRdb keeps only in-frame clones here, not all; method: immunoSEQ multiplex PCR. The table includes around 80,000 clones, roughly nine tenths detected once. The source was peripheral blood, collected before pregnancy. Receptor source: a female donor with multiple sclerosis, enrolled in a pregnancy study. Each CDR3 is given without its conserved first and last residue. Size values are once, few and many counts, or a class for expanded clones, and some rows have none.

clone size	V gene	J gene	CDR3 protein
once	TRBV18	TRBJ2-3	ASSPGVTDTQY
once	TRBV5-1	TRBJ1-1	ASSPYRVPDTEAF
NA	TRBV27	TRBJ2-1	ASSLRTGVRSYNEQF
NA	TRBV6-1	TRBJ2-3	ASSPLAGGSDTQY
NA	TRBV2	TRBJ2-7	ASSKPGQGAGEQY
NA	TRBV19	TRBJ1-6	ASSDLRASPLH
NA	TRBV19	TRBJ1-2	ASSIGGNNYGYT
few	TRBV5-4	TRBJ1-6	ASSLQGLGSPLH
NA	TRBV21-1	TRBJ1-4	ARPRRPGVHEKLF
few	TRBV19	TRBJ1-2	ASRQGYGYT
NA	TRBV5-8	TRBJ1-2	ASNSGGLDYT
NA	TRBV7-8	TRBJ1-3	ASSLGTRGSGNTIY
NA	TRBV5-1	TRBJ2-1	ASSPRQGSYNEQF
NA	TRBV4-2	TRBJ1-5	ASSQSARGGSNQPQH
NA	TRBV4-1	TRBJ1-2	ASTVGQGPHGYT
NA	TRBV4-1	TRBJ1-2	ASSQDSGGAGYT
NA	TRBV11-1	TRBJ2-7	ASSLGLVAEQY
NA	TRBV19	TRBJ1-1	ASSRPGNTEAF
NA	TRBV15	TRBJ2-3	ATSYAGGLTDTQY
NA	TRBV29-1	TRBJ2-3	SVGLQGTSTDTQY
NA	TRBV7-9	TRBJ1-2	ASSLAAANYGYT
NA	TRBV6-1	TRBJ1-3	ATGWQASGNTIY